One sample yielded the 10 T cell receptor beta chains listed below, sequenced in a study of blood T cell repertoires in COVID-19. Data came from immunoSEQ multiplex PCR; TCRdb stores just in-frame clones and leaves some out. The sample records 150,000 to 200,000 clones, 88% being singletons. What was sequenced was peripheral blood. All receptors derive from a human donor in a cohort sampled during active COVID-19.

The CDR3 protein is CASSSGVGSSGSYEQYF. CDR3 DNA sequence: TGTGCCAGCAGCTCAGGGGTTGGGAGCAGCGGCTCCTACGAGCAGTACTTC. V usage is TRBV7-2 and J usage is TRBJ2-7, with D possibly matching TRBD1 (6 bases). The V and J ends lost 4 bases and 0 bases respectively, with 19 bases between them. The CDR3 consists of 17 residues. Germline assignment: CDR1 SGHTA and CDR2 FQGNSA.

This clone was counted between two and nine times. For the CDR3, the DNA is TGTGCCAGCAGTGAGGGCAGGGCTGGAAACACCATATATTTT. This gives the protein CASSEGRAGNTIYF. V and J are TRBV2 and TRBJ1-3; perhaps TRBD1 as D (5 bases). This CDR3 comprises 14 residues. V was pared by 3 bases and J by 2 bases, with 8 bases between. Per the germline V gene, CDR1 is SNHLY and CDR2 is FYNNEI.

V gene TRBV4-1 combines with J gene TRBJ2-7; 7 bases are shared with TRBD2. The germline CDR1 and CDR2 sequences are MGHRA and YSYEKL. CDR3 length equals 13 residues. Losses at the gene ends were 4 bases for V and 3 bases for J; bases not matched to a gene: 3. The CDR3 bases are TGCGCCAGCAGCCGCGGACTAGACTACGAGCAGTACTTC. The encoded protein is CASSRGLDYEQYF.

The V and J genes are TRBV23-1 and TRBJ1-2; 8 bases agree with TRBD1. TRBV23-1 is identified as an open reading frame with a role that is uncertain. The CDR3 has 18 amino acids. J gave up 0 bases and V 4 bases, and 13 bases lay outside the gene matches. The chain's CDR3 is CASSLVPGQEDPNYGYTF. The CDR3 DNA reads TGCGCCAGCAGTCTCGTCCCGGGACAGGAGGATCCTAACTATGGCTACACCTTC.

In its sample, this clone was seen a few times. V is TRBV25-1 and J is TRBJ2-2; D is perhaps TRBD2 (5 bases). Germline assignment: CDR1 MGHDK and CDR2 SYGVNS. V was pared by 1 base and J by 6 bases, with 12 bases between. This CDR3 contains 15 residues. The CDR3 DNA follows: TGTGCCAGCAGTGAATCAGATAGCGCTCCCGGGGAGCTGTTTTTT. Translating gives CASSESDSAPGELFF.

The V gene is TRBV11-2, the J gene TRBJ2-7; 8 bases match TRBD1. Germline CDR1 reads SGHAT; CDR2 reads FQNNGV. The CDR3 spans 15 residues. Trimming removed 4 bases from V and 5 bases from J; junction bases left unmatched: 10. CDR3 region: CASSSWRTGSDEQYF. CDR3 nucleotides: TGTGCCAGCAGCTCGTGGCGGACAGGGTCTGACGAGCAGTACTTC.

The rearrangement links TRBV19 to TRBJ2-1; 12 nucleotides match TRBD2. J lost 7 bases, V lost 2 bases, and 3 bases had no gene match. This CDR3 contains 15 residues. Germline CDR1 reads LNHDA; CDR2 reads SQIVND (reference sequence). This chain's CDR3 is CASSILAGGLNEQFF. The CDR3 DNA reads TGTGCCAGTAGTATACTAGCGGGGGGGCTGAATGAGCAGTTCTTC.

The chain is built from TRBV7-2 and TRBJ1-2, with 10 positions matching TRBD1. Germline V gives CDR1 SGHTA, CDR2 FQGNSA. The ends lost 7 bases at V and 4 bases at J; junction bases unmatched: 9. The CDR3 contains 15 residues. The CDR3 sequence: CASTQGGQGTYGYTF. The CDR3 nucleotides read TGTGCCAGCACTCAAGGGGGACAGGGGACCTATGGCTACACCTTC.

V and J are TRBV10-3 and TRBJ2-2, with TRBD2 matching over 13 bases. The CDR3 sequence is 15 residues long. Losses at the gene ends were 10 bases for V and 7 bases for J; bases not matched to a gene: 9. Germline assignment: CDR1 ENHRY and CDR2 SYGVKD. CDR3 amino acids: CATSGLAGADGELFF. The CDR3 DNA sequence: TGTGCCACCTCAGGACTAGCGGGAGCGGACGGGGAGCTGTTTTTT.

The chain combines TRBV9 with TRBJ2-2; D ambiguous. Germline V gene lookup returns CDR1 SGDLS and CDR2 YYNGEE. V lost 0 bases to trimming and J lost 7 bases, with 7 bases between them. The CDR3 length is 13 residues. The CDR3 DNA follows: TGTGCCAGCAGCGTAGCAACAGTCGGGGAGCTGTTTTTT. It translates to CASSVATVGELFF. Combining the CDR3 with reference TRBV9 and TRBJ2-2 gives the whole variable domain DSGVTQTPKHLITATGQRVTLRCSPRSGDLSVYWYQQSLDQGLQFLIQYYNGEERAKGNILERFSAQQFPDLHSELNLSSLELGDSALYFCASSVATVGELFFGEGSRLTVL.